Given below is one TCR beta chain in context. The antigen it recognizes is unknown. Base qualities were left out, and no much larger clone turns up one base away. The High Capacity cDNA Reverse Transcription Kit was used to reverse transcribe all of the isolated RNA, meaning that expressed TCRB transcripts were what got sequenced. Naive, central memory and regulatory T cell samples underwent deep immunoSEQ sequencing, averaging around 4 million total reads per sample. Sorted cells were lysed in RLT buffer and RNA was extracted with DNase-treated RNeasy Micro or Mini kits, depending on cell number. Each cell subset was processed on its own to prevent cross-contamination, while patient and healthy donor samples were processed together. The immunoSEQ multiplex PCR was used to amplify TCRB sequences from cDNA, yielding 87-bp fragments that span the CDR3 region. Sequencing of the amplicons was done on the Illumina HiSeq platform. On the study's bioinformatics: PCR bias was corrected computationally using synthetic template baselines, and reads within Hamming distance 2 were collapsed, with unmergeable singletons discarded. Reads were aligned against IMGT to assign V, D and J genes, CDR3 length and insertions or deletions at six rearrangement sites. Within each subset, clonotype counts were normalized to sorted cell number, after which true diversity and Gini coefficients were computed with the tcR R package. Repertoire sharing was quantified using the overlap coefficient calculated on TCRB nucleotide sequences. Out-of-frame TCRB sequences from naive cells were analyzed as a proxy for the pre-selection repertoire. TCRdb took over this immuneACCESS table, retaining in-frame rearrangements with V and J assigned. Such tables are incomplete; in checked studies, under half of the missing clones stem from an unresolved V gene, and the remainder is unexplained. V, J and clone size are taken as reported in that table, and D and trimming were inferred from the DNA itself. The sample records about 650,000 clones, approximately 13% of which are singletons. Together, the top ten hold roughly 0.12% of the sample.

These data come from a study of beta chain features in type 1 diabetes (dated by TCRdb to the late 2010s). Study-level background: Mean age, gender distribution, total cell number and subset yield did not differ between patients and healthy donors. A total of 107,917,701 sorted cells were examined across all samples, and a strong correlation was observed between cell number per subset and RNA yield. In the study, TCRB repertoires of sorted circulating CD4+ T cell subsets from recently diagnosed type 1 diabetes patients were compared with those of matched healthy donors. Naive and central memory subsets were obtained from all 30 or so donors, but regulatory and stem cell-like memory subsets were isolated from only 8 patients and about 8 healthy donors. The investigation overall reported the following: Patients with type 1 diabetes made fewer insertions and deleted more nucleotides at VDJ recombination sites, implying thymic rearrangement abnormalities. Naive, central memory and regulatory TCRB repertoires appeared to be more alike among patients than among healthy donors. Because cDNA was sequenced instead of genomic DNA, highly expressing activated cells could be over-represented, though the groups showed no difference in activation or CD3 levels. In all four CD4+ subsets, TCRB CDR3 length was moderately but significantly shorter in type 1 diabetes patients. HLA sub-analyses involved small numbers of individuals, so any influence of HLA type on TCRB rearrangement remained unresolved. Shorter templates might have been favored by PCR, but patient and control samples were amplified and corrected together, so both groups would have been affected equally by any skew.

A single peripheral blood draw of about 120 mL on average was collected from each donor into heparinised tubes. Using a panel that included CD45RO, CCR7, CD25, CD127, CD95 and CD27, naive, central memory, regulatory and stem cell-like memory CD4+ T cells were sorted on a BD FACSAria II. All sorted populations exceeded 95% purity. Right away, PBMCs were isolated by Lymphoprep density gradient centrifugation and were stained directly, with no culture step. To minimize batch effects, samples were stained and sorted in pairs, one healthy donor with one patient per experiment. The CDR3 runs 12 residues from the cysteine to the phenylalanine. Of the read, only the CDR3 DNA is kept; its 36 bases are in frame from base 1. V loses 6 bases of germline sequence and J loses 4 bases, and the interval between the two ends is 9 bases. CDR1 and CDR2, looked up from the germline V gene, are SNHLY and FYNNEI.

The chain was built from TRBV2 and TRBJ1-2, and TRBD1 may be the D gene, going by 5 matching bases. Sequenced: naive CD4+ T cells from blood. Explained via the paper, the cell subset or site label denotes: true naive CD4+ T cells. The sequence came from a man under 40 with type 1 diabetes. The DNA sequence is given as TGTGCCAGCAGAGTCACAGGCTATGGCTACACCTTC. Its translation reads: CASRVTGYGYTF.